Listed below are T cell receptor beta chains from one sample, sequenced in a study of tumor-infiltrating lymphocytes in glioblastoma multiforme. TCRdb reanalysed the multiplex PCR reads using MiXCR and keeps one entry per CDR3 protein. The table shows more than 12,000 distinct CDR3 sequences, with 55% to 75% occurring only once. The sample taken for sequencing was brain tumor tissue. Receptors were obtained from a male donor with glioblastoma. CDR3s include the opening cysteine and the closing phenylalanine or tryptophan. Each record gives: D gene, J gene, clone size, V gene, CDR3 protein, CDR3 DNA. A D gene is named only where the DNA matches it firmly. Clone size is given for some rows only: seen once, a few or many times, or a class if the clone is expanded.

>NA|TRBJ2-7|NA|TRBV10-3
CAISETGQEQYF
TGTGCCATAAGTGAGACGGGGCAGGAGCAGTACTTC
>TRBD2|TRBJ2-1|NA|TRBV5-6
CAITLFTGGRPREQFF
TGTGCCATCACCCTTTTCACCGGCGGGAGGCCCCGGGAGCAGTTCTTC
>NA|TRBJ2-7|NA|TRBV4-2
CASGQDRFNEQYF
TGTGCCAGCGGCCAAGACAGGTTTAACGAGCAGTACTTC
>TRBD1|TRBJ2-7|NA|TRBV6-2/TRBV6-3
CASRPRTGGSSYEQYF
TGTGCCAGCAGACCTCGTACAGGGGGGAGCTCCTACGAGCAGTACTTC
>TRBD1|TRBJ1-2|few|TRBV6-5
CASSYTGQGVGYTF
TGTGCCAGCAGTTACACCGGACAGGGGGTTGGCTACACCTTC
>NA|TRBJ2-1|NA|TRBV5-6
CASSPWTGRSEQFF
TGTGCCAGCAGCCCCTGGACCGGTAGATCTGAGCAGTTCTTC
>TRBD2|TRBJ2-7|few|TRBV5-6
CASSGLATSGYEQHF
TGTGCCAGCAGCGGCCTAGCGACTAGCGGCTATGAGCAGCACTTC
>NA|TRBJ1-1|NA|TRBV6-2/TRBV6-3
CAISYTPVFEAFF
TGTGCCATCAGTTACACCCCCGTTTTTGAAGCTTTCTTT
>NA|TRBJ2-7|NA|TRBV20-1
CRARGRTAYEQYF
TGCCGTGCTAGGGGACGGACAGCCTACGAGCAGTACTTC
>NA|TRBJ1-5|NA|TRBV4-1
CASSRGQGEHQPHHF
TGCGCCAGCAGCCGAGGTCAAGGAGAGCATCAGCCCCATCATTTC
>TRBD1|TRBJ2-2|NA|TRBV12-3/TRBV12-4
CASSSPRGGNTGELFF
TGTGCCAGCAGTTCCCCGCGAGGGGGCAACACCGGGGAGCTGTTTTTT
>TRBD2|TRBJ2-1|NA|TRBV6-2/TRBV6-3
CASSYEASGKNEQFF
TGTGCCAGCAGTTACGAAGCTAGCGGGAAAAATGAGCAGTTCTTC
>NA|TRBJ1-6|NA|TRBV4-1
CASQNLGSGDPPLHF
TGCGCCAGCCAAAACCTGGGATCTGGGGATCCACCCCTCCACTTT
>TRBD1|TRBJ2-7|NA|TRBV11-1
CASSTRDRVVELYF
TGTGCCAGCAGCACCCGGGACAGGGTTGTCGAGCTGTACTTC
>NA|TRBJ2-5|medium-sized|TRBV7-9
CASSYGVQETQYF
TGTGCCAGCAGCTATGGCGTTCAAGAGACCCAGTACTTC
>TRBD2|TRBJ2-1|NA|TRBV10-1
CASSDIGTSGYNEQFF
TGCGCCAGCAGTGATATTGGGACTAGCGGCTACAATGAGCAGTTCTTC
>NA|TRBJ2-1|NA|TRBV30
CAWSVILTLSYNEQFF
TGTGCCTGGAGCGTGATACTAACCTTGTCCTACAATGAGCAGTTCTTC
>NA|TRBJ2-1|few|TRBV24-1
CATSDLEGLSHGQFF
TGCGCCACCAGTGATTTGGAGGGACTCTCACATGGGCAGTTCTTC
>TRBD1|TRBJ1-1|NA|TRBV5-1
CASSAGQGSPNTKAFF
TGCGCCAGCAGCGCCGGACAGGGCTCCCCGAACACTAAAGCCTTCTTT
>TRBD2|TRBJ2-7|NA|TRBV6-1
CASSQTGRSGEQYF
TGTGCCAGCAGCCAAACCGGGAGGTCGGGCGAGCAGTACTTC
>NA|TRBJ2-2|NA|TRBV5-1
CASSFGPRTGGDTGELFF
TGCGCCAGCAGCTTTGGGCCCCGGACAGGAGGGGACACCGGGGAGCTGTTTTTT
>TRBD2|TRBJ2-1|NA|TRBV10-1
CASSDSGSYNEQFF
TGCGCCAGCAGTGATAGCGGGAGCTACAATGAGCAGTTCTTC
>NA|TRBJ2-5|few|TRBV11-2
CASSYQGGQETQYF
TGTGCCAGCAGCTACCAGGGGGGTCAAGAGACCCAGTACTTC
>TRBD2|TRBJ2-1|NA|TRBV11-1
CASSLSGGLDNEQFF
TGTGCCAGCAGCCTAAGCGGGGGGCTAGACAATGAGCAGTTCTTC
>NA|TRBJ1-2|many|TRBV7-9
CASSAGLTAYGYTF
TGTGCCAGCAGCGCCGGCCTCACAGCGTATGGCTACACCTTC
>NA|TRBJ2-2|NA|TRBV6-5
CASSYLGRNTGELFF
TGTGCCAGCAGTTACCTAGGGCGGAACACCGGGGAGCTGTTTTTT
>NA|TRBJ2-1|NA|TRBV11-3
CASSLDGGYNEQFF
TGTGCCAGCAGCTTAGACGGCGGCTACAATGAGCAGTTCTTC
>NA|TRBJ1-1|NA|TRBV4-3
CASSQDLRIEAFF
TGCGCCAGCAGCCAAGATCTGAGGATTGAAGCTTTCTTT
>TRBD1|TRBJ2-5|NA|TRBV29-1
CSATGTGILTQYF
TGCAGCGCAACCGGGACAGGGATCCTAACCCAGTACTTC
>NA|TRBJ2-7|NA|TRBV20-1
CSARNLADKWKQYF
TGCAGTGCTAGAAACTTAGCGGATAAGTGGAAGCAGTACTTT
>TRBD2|TRBJ2-1|NA|TRBV11-3
CASSRAGGSNEQFF
TGTGCCAGCAGCCGAGCGGGAGGGTCAAATGAGCAGTTCTTC
>NA|TRBJ2-1|NA|TRBV10-3
CAISESMLGRPIYNEQFF
TGTGCCATCAGTGAGTCGATGTTGGGGAGGCCGATCTACAATGAGCAGTTCTTC
>NA|TRBJ1-5|NA|TRBV6-2/TRBV6-3
CASSLDSYSNQPQHF
TGTGCCAGCAGTCTAGACAGTTATAGCAATCAGCCCCAGCATTTT
>NA|TRBJ1-1|NA|TRBV28
CASNPASKNTEAFF
TGTGCCAGCAATCCCGCTTCAAAGAACACTGAAGCTTTCTTT
>TRBD2|TRBJ2-1|NA|TRBV6-1
CASSERAGEYNEQFF
TGTGCCAGCAGTGAAAGAGCGGGAGAATACAATGAGCAGTTCTTC
>NA|TRBJ1-6|NA|TRBV5-5
CASSSVGFNSPIHF
TGTGCCAGCAGTTCAGTAGGGTTTAATTCACCCATCCACTTT
>NA|TRBJ2-1|NA|TRBV11-2
CSSSLAGGLLSNEQFF
TGTTCCAGCAGCTTAGCTGGGGGTCTCCTCTCTAACGAGCAGTTCTTC
>TRBD1|TRBJ2-2|many|TRBV29-1
CSVTGGTGELFF
TGCAGCGTTACAGGGGGTACCGGGGAGCTGTTTTTT
>NA|TRBJ1-1|few|TRBV10-3
CATTSEEINAEAFF
TGTGCCACAACCTCCGAGGAAATAAACGCTGAAGCTTTCTTT
>NA|TRBJ1-6|few|TRBV30
CTWGHRGPQNSPLHF
TGTACCTGGGGGCACCGGGGGCCCCAAAATTCCCCCCTCCACTTT
>TRBD2|TRBJ2-1|many|TRBV7-9
CASSSTSGRQPNNEQFF
TGTGCCAGCAGCTCCACTAGCGGCCGACAGCCAAACAATGAGCAGTTCTTC
>NA|TRBJ1-2|NA|TRBV11-2
CASSPGSGGYGYTF
TGTGCCAGCAGCCCAGGGTCGGGGGGATATGGCTACACCTTC
>TRBD1|TRBJ2-4|NA|TRBV20-1
CSASDPNRGFRKAKNIQYF
TGCAGTGCTAGTGACCCGAACAGGGGGTTTCGGAAAGCCAAAAACATTCAGTACTTC
>NA|TRBJ2-7|NA|TRBV6-2/TRBV6-3
CVSSVSGVSYEQYF
TGTGTCAGCAGCGTCTCCGGGGTATCCTACGAGCAGTACTTC
>NA|TRBJ2-7|NA|TRBV11-1
CASSLARLDKGYEQCF
TGTGCCAGCAGCTTAGCGCGTCTGGACAAGGGATATGAGCAGTGCTTC
>NA|TRBJ2-3|few|TRBV11-2
CASSLPGNPSTDTQYF
TGTGCCAGCAGCTTACCAGGGAATCCTAGCACAGATACGCAGTATTTT
>NA|TRBJ2-2|few|TRBV29-1
CSVVGRPRGELFF
TGCAGCGTTGTGGGGCGCCCGAGAGGGGAGCTGTTTTTT
>NA|TRBJ2-3|NA|TRBV11-2
CASSLGAGSTDTQYF
TGTGCCAGCAGCTTAGGGGCGGGGAGCACAGATACGCAGTATTTT
>TRBD2|TRBJ2-7|medium-sized|TRBV29-1
CSVELGTSGSDEQYF
TGCAGCGTTGAATTAGGGACTAGCGGGAGCGACGAGCAGTACTTC
>TRBD1|TRBJ2-3|NA|TRBV14
CAISQKTGYEKDTQYF
TGTGCCATCAGCCAAAAGACAGGGTACGAGAAAGATACGCAGTATTTT
>NA|TRBJ2-7|NA|TRBV20-1
CSVRWERYNEQYF
TGCAGTGTTAGATGGGAGAGGTACAACGAGCAGTACTTC
>NA|TRBJ1-2|NA|TRBV14
CASSQFSGYTF
TGTGCCAGCAGCCAATTTTCTGGCTACACCTTC
>NA|TRBJ1-2|many|TRBV5-1
CASSTGTAPYGYTF
TGCGCCAGCAGTACCGGGACCGCACCCTATGGCTACACCTTC
>TRBD2|TRBJ2-1|NA|TRBV6-2/TRBV6-3
CASRGLAGLSSYNEQFF
TGTGCCAGCAGAGGACTAGCGGGGCTTAGCTCCTACAATGAGCAGTTCTTC
>NA|TRBJ2-7|NA|TRBV6-1
CASRQGGEQYF
TGTGCCAGCAGGCAGGGCGGCGAGCAGTACTTC
>NA|TRBJ2-1|NA|TRBV29-1
CSARPGGNEQFF
TGCAGCGCCCGCCCCGGGGGCAATGAGCAGTTCTTC
>NA|TRBJ2-5|many|TRBV6-5
CASSVPTGEGQETQYF
TGTGCCAGCAGTGTGCCAACAGGGGAGGGCCAAGAGACCCAGTACTTC
>NA|TRBJ2-7|medium-sized|TRBV6-1
CAGSILGGYEQYF
TGTGCCGGGTCCATACTGGGCGGTTACGAGCAGTACTTC
>NA|TRBJ2-2|NA|TRBV29-1
CSVLGRGGTGELFF
TGCAGCGTTTTAGGAAGGGGAGGCACCGGGGAGCTGTTTTTT
>TRBD1|TRBJ2-2|medium-sized|TRBV4-2
CASSPRAGQGGAGELFF
TGTGCCAGCAGCCCCCGTGCCGGACAGGGCGGCGCCGGGGAGCTGTTTTTT